The sequence of this TCR beta chain was determined in a study of identical twins. Study outcomes and limitations: Excess sharing by twins proved weaker in beta out-of-frame sequences.

This clonotype turned up a few times. Its matching antigen is unknown. The authors used template switching to add a universal primer site and gave cDNA unique molecular identifiers. MiXCR was run by TCRdb on the 5' RACE reads, yielding one entry per CDR3 protein. The sample records hundreds of thousands of distinct CDR3 sequences, over 15% being singletons. The CDR3 loop spans 14 amino acids. The V gene's germline CDR1 is MNHNS and CDR2 SASEGT. Losses at the gene ends were 6 bases for V and 0 bases for J; bases not matched to a gene: 1. The same data also went into a second study, on T cells expressing NK-cell markers. That study reports: Repertoire data for TCR beta were derived from sorted T cells (CD3+CD56+NKG2C+, CD3+CD56+NKG2C- and CD3+CD56-NKG2C+).

The chain recombines TRBV6-1 with TRBJ1-3; TRBD1 aligns across 8 bases. The clonotype was recovered from a woman aged 18 to 35 in good health. Sequencing was performed on PBMCs. The CDR3 here is CASRDRASGNTIYF. In DNA form, the CDR3 reads TGTGCCAGCAGGGACAGGGCCTCTGGAAACACCATATATTTT.